These T cell receptor beta chains were read from a single sample in a study of shared clonotypes between healthy human individuals. Profiling relied on immunoSEQ multiplex PCR, and the TCRdb table lists in-frame clones only, not all of them. This table holds some 2.3 million clones, over 90% found once. The specimen sequenced was naive CD4+ T cells from PBMCs. These receptors were collected from a man younger than 35 in good health. Some clones in this sample may be carry-over from other donors' samples. The CDR3 runs from the conserved cysteine through the conserved F or W.

cdr3_aa: CASSLRQGTYEKLFF
v_call: TRBV5-4

cdr3_aa: CASTNAGGPKPNEQFF
v_call: TRBV7-2

cdr3_aa: CASNRGGQGENYGYTF
v_call: TRBV5-1

cdr3_aa: CASSFTGNYGYTF
v_call: TRBV27

cdr3_aa: CASRSTSGRIGYEQYF
v_call: TRBV2

cdr3_aa: CAIKGRILDTQYF
v_call: TRBV10-3

cdr3_aa: CSGSRVAYNEQFF
v_call: TRBV29-1

cdr3_aa: CASSPRGDWGYTF
v_call: TRBV27

cdr3_aa: CASSQDGQGAEQYF
v_call: TRBV4-1

cdr3_aa: CASSGRGNEQFF
v_call: TRBV27

cdr3_aa: CASRPSGRGYEQYF
v_call: TRBV19

cdr3_aa: CASSRRETQYF
v_call: TRBV5-6

cdr3_aa: CASSKQLAVYEQYF
v_call: TRBV2

cdr3_aa: CASRLDGVSRYEQYF
v_call: TRBV5-1